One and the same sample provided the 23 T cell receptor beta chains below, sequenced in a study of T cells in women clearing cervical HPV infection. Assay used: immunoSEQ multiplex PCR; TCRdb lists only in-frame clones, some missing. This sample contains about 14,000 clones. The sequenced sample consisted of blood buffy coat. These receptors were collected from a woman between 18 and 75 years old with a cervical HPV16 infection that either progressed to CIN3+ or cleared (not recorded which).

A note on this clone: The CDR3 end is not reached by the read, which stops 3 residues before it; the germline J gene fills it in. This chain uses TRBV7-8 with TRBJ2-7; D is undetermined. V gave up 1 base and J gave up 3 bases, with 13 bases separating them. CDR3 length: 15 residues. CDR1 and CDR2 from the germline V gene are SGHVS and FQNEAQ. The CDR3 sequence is CASSLGLRMVYEQYF. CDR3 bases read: TGTGCCAGCAGCTTAGGTTTGCGAATGGTCTACGAG.

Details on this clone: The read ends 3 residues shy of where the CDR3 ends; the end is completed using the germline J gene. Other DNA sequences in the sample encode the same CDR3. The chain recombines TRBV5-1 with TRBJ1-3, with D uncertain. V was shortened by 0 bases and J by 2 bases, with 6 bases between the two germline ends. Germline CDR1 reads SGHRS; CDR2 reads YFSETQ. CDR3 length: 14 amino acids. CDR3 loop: CASSLAGAGNTIYF. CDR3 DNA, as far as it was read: TGCGCCAGCAGCTTGGCAGGTGCTGGAAACACC.

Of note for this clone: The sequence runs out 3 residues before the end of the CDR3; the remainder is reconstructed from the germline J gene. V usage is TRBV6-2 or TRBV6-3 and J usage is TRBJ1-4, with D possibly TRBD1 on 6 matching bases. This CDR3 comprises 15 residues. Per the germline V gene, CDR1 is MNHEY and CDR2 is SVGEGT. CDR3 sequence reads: CASSFPTGRNSPLFF. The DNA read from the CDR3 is TGTGCCAGCAGTTTTCCGACAGGACGTAATTCACCA.

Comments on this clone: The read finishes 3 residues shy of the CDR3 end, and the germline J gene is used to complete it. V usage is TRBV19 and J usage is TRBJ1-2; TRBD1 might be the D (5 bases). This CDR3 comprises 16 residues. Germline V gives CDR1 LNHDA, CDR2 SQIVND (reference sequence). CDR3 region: CASSIGAGTSGIDYTF. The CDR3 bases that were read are TGTGCCAGTAGTATAGGGGCCGGGACTAGCGGGATCGAC.

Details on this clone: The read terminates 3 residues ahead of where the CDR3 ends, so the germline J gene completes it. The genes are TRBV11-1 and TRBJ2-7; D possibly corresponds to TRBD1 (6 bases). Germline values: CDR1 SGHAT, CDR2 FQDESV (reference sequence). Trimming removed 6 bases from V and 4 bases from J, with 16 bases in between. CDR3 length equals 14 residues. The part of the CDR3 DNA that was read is TGTGCCAGCAGTTCTCAGGGGTTTGGTTACGAG. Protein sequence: CASSSQGFGYE. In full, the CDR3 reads CASSSQGFGYEQYF.

The CDR3 here is CASSYNRGTDYGYTF. The part of the CDR3 DNA that was read is TGCGCCAGCAGTTACAACAGGGGTACTGACTATGGC. V and J are TRBV5-1 and TRBJ1-2; 7 bases map to TRBD1. The CDR3 is cut off 3 residues early in the read; its end comes from the germline J gene. Germline values: CDR1 SGHRS, CDR2 YFSETQ. The CDR3 is made up of 15 amino acids. V shed 5 bases, J shed 3 bases, and the junction held 10 bases outside the gene matches.

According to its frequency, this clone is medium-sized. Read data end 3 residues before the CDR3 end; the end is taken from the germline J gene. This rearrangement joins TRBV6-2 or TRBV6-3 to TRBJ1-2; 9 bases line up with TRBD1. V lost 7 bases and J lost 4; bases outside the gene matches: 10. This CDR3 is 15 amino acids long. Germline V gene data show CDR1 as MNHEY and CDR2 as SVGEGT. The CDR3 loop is CASTEPGQGLYGYTF. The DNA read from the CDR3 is TGTGCCAGCACCGAACCCGGACAGGGGCTCTATGGC.

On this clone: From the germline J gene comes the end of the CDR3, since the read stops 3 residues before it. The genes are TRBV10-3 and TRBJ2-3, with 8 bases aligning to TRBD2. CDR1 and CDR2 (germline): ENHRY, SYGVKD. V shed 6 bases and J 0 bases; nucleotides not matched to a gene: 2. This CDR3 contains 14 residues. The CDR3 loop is CAISRGGSTDTQYF. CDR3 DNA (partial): TGTGCCATCAGCCGCGGGGGGAGCACAGATACG.

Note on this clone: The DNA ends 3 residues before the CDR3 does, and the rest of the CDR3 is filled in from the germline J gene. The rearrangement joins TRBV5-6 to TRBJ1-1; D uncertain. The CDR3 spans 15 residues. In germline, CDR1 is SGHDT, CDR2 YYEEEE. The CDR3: CASSLSPSGSPGAFF. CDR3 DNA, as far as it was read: TGTGCCAGCAGCTTATCACCCTCCGGCAGCCCGGGG.

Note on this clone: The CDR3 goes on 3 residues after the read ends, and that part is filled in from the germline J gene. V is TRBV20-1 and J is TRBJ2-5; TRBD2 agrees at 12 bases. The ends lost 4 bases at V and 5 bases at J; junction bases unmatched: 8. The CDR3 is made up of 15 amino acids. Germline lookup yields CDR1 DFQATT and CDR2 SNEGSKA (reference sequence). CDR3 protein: CSATSSGGAYETQYF. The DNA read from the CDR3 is TGCAGTGCTACCTCTAGCGGGGGGGCTTATGAGACC.

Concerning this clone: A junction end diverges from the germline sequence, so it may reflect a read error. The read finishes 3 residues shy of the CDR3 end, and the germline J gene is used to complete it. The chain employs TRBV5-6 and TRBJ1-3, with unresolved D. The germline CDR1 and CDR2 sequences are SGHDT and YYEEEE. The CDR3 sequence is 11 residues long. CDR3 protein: CARTTGNTIYF. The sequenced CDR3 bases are TGTGCCAGAACGACTGGAAACACA.

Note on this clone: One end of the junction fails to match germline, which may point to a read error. The CDR3 region is CASSQDRQSFSGGELFF. The part of the CDR3 DNA that was read is TGCGCCAGCAGCCAAGATAGGCAGAGTTTTTCGGGCGGGGAG. This sequence joins TRBV4-2 and TRBJ2-2; D is ambiguous. The CDR3 is cut off 3 residues early in the read; its end comes from the germline J gene. CDR3 length: 17 residues. The V gene's germline CDR1 is LGHNA and CDR2 YNFKEQ.

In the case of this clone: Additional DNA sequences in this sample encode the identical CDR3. The CDR3 reads CASSSEGTGVQPQHF. The CDR3 bases that were read are TGTGCCAGCAGCTCTGAGGGGACAGGGGTTCAGCCC. V gene TRBV7-9 combines with J gene TRBJ1-5, with 10 positions matching TRBD1. The read ends 3 residues before the CDR3 terminus; that terminus is restored from the germline J gene. From germline, CDR1 is SEHNR and CDR2 FQNEAQ (reference sequence). CDR3 length: 15 residues. V was clipped by 4 bases and J by 6 bases; unmatched bases: 6.

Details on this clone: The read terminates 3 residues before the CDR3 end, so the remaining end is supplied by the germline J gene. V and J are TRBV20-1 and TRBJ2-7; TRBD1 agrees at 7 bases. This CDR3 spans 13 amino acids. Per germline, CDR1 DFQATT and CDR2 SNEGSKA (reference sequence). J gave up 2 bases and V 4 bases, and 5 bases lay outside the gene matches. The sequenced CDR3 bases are TGCAGTGCTACCTCAGGGGGTGCCTACGAG. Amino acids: CSATSGGAYE. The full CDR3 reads CSATSGGAYEQYF.

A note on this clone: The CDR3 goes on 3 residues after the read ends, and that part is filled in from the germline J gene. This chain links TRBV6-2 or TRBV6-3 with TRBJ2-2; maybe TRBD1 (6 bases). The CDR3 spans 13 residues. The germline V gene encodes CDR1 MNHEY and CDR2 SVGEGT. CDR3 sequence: CASSPQGSGTLFF. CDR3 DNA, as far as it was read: TGTGCCAGCAGCCCGCAGGGGAGCGGCACG.

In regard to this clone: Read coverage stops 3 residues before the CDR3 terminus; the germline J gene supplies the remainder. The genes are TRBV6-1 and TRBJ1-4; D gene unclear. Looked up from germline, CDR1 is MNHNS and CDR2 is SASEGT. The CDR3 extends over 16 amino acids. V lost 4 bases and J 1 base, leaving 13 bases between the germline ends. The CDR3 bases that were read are TGTGCCAGCAGTGTCATGGAAAGGGTAACTAATGAAAAA. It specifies CASSVMERVTNEK. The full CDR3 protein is CASSVMERVTNEKLFF.

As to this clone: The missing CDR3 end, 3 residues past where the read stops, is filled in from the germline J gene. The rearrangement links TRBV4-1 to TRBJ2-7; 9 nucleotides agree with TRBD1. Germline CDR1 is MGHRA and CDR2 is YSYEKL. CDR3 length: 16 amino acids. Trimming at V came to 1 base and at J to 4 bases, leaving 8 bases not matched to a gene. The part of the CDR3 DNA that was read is TGCGCCAGCAGCCAAGGTTGGGACAGGGTGATTTACGAG. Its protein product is CASSQGWDRVIYE. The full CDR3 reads CASSQGWDRVIYEQYF.

Here the CDR3 reads CASSQGPLDSDFSYEQYF. The covered CDR3 bases are TGTGCCAGCAGCCAAGGTCCGCTGGACAGTGATTTCTCCTACGAG. The chain has TRBV3-1 (or the pseudogene TRBV3-2) and TRBJ2-7; TRBD1 is a possible D gene (6 bases). With the read ending 3 residues before the CDR3 end, the germline J gene is used to fill in that end. The CDR3 length is 18 residues. Trimming removed 1 base at V and 0 bases at J, with 19 bases between. Germline V gene sequence: CDR1 LGHDT, CDR2 YNNKEL (reference sequence).

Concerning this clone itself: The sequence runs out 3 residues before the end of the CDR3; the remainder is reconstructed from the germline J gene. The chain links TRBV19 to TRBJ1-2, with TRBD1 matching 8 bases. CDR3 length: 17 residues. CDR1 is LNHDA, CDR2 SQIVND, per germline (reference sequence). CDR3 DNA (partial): TGTGCCAGTAGTATTGTTAAGGGCCAGGGGGCGTCAAATGAC. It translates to CASSIVKGQGASND. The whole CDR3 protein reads CASSIVKGQGASNDYTF.

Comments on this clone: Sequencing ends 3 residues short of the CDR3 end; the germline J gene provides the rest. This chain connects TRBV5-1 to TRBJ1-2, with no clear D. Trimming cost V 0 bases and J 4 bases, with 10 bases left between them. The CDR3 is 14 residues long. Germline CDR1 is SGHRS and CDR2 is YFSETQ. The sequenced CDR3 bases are TGCGCCAGCAGCTTGGAGGCAACCTCCTATGGC. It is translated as CASSLEATSYG. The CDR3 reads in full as CASSLEATSYGYTF.

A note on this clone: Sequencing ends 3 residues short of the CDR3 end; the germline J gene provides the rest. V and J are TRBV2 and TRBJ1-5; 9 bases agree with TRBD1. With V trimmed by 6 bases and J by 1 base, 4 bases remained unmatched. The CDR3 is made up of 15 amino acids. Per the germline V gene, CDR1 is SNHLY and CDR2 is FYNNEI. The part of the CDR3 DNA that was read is TGTGCCAGCAGGGCCGGGACAGGGAGCAATCAGCCC. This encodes CASRAGTGSNQP. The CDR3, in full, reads CASRAGTGSNQPQHF.

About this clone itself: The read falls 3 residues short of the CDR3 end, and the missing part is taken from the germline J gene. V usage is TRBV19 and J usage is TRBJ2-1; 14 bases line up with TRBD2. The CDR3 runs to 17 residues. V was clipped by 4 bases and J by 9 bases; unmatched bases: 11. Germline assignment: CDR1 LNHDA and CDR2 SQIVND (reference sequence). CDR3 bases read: TGTGCCAGTAGTAGCACAACCGGGACTAGCGGGAGAGGTGAG. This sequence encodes CASSSTTGTSGRGE. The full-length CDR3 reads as CASSSTTGTSGRGEQFF.

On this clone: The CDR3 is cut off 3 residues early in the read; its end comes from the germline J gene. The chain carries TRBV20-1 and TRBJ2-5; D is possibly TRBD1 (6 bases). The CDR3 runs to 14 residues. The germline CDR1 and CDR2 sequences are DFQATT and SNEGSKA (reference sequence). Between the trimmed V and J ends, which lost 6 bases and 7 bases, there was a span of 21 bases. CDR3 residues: CSAAEEPRGVTQYF. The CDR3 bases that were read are TGCAGTGCGGCTGAGGAGCCCAGGGGAGTGACC.